Shown below are 3 T cell receptor beta chains from a single sample sequenced in a study of OX40 agonist ivuxolimab in advanced cancers. Only in-frame clones appear in the TCRdb table, and some are missing; sequencing was by immunoSEQ multiplex PCR. The table records approximately 77,000 clones, around nine tenths of them present only once. The sequencing here drew on CD4+ or CD8+ T cells sorted from blood, taken in a trial of the OX40 agonist ivuxolimab. These receptors all stem from an adult with an advanced solid tumor such as melanoma, head and neck, liver or kidney cancer.

The CDR3 here is CASRALGAGKHYEQYF. Here the CDR3 DNA reads TGTGCCAGCAGGGCTCTCGGAGCAGGGAAGCACTACGAGCAGTACTTC. This chain connects TRBV27 to TRBJ2-7, with a possible D match to TRBD1 (5 bases). The germline CDR1 and CDR2 sequences are MNHEY and SMNVEV (reference sequence). This CDR3 contains 16 residues. V was trimmed by 6 bases and J by 3 bases, leaving 21 bases between them.

This sequence joins TRBV7-2 and TRBJ1-1; the D gene is possibly TRBD1 (6 bases). The germline V gene has CDR1 SGHTA and CDR2 FQGNSA. With 5 bases removed from V and 0 bases from J, the gap between germline ends came to 10 bases. The CDR3 covers 14 residues. CDR3 nucleotides: TGTGCCAGCAGCCTAAGGGGGGTGAACACTGAAGCTTTCTTT. Its translation: CASSLRGVNTEAFF.

V is TRBV27 and J is TRBJ2-7, with 13 bases that match TRBD2. Germline V gene data show CDR1 as MNHEY and CDR2 as SMNVEV (reference sequence). The CDR3 totals 16 residues. The ends lost 5 bases at V and 5 bases at J; junction bases unmatched: 9. This chain's CDR3 is CASSLRTSGGPNEQYF. CDR3 nucleotides: TGTGCCAGCAGTCTTAGGACTAGCGGGGGCCCCAACGAGCAGTACTTC.